This is a list of T cell receptor beta chains from one sample in a study of T cells in Graves' hyperthyroidism and ophthalmopathy. A single record per CDR3 protein comes from TCRdb applying MiXCR to the multiplex PCR reads. The sample lists some 300,000 distinct CDR3 sequences; approximately 12% were seen once. Sequences were obtained from blood. Source of these receptors: a woman aged 25 to 39 with Graves' hyperthyroidism that later progressed to Graves' ophthalmopathy. The CDR3 runs from the conserved cysteine through the conserved F or W. D genes are given only for firm matches. Size is omitted from some rows. Given values are once, few, many or a class for expanded clones.

abundance,v_gene,j_gene,d_gene,CDR3aa,CDR3nt
many,TRBV11-3,TRBJ2-3,TRBD1,CASSKERGLTDTQYF,TGTGCCAGCAGCAAAGAGAGGGGGCTCACAGATACGCAGTATTTT
few,TRBV5-1,TRBJ2-2,NA,CASSLGGGTANTGELFF,TGCGCCAGCAGCTTAGGAGGAGGGACAGCTAACACCGGGGAGCTGTTTTTT
many,TRBV7-2,TRBJ2-7,NA,CASSPQVGLSYEQYF,TGTGCCAGCAGCCCTCAAGTGGGACTCAGCTACGAGCAGTACTTC
many,TRBV28,TRBJ2-1,NA,CASRKGSVEISYNEQFF,TGTGCCAGCCGAAAAGGGTCTGTGGAGATCTCCTACAATGAGCAGTTCTTC
many,TRBV7-3,TRBJ2-7,TRBD1,CASTTTPGTVDSYEQYF,TGTGCCAGCACCACCACCCCCGGGACAGTCGACTCCTACGAGCAGTACTTC
many,TRBV10-3,TRBJ2-3,NA,CAISEQQGRNTDTQYF,TGTGCCATCAGTGAGCAACAGGGGAGGAACACAGATACGCAGTATTTT
few,TRBV11-1,TRBJ2-1,TRBD2,CASSFPGTSPFF,TGTGCCAGCAGCTTCCCCGGGACTAGTCCGTTCTTC
few,TRBV2,TRBJ2-3,NA,CASPPAILSSTDTQYF,TGTGCCAGCCCTCCTGCTATACTATCCTCCACAGATACGCAGTATTTT
many,TRBV5-1,TRBJ2-2,TRBD2,CASSLASGSANTGELFF,TGCGCCAGCAGCTTGGCTAGCGGGTCTGCGAACACCGGGGAGCTGTTTTTT
many,TRBV6-1,TRBJ2-5,TRBD1,CASSMDRGETQYF,TGTGCCAGCAGTATGGACAGGGGGGAGACCCAGTACTTC
once,TRBV11-2,TRBJ1-1,TRBD1,CASSSAGGGEAFF,TGTGCCAGCAGCTCGGCAGGGGGGGGTGAAGCTTTCTTT
NA,TRBV19,TRBJ1-1,NA,CASSKRSEAFF,TGTGCCAGTAGTAAGAGGAGTGAAGCTTTCTTT
many,TRBV7-9,TRBJ1-2,NA,CASSTGTTGTYTF,TGTGCCAGCAGTACCGGGACAACAGGAACCTACACCTTC
many,TRBV20-1,TRBJ2-1,NA,CSAADFHSYNEQFF,TGCAGTGCTGCGGACTTCCACTCCTACAATGAGCAGTTCTTC
many,TRBV20-1,TRBJ2-1,TRBD1,CSALGTGLGNEQFF,TGCAGTGCCCTGGGGACAGGGTTGGGGAATGAGCAGTTCTTC
few,TRBV7-3,TRBJ2-2,NA,CASSLTLGSGELFF,TGTGCCAGCAGCTTAACACTGGGGTCCGGGGAGCTGTTTTTT
few,TRBV29-1,TRBJ2-7,TRBD2,CSVLTSGVYEQYF,TGCAGCGTTTTAACTAGCGGGGTTTACGAGCAGTACTTC
many,TRBV5-1,TRBJ2-4,NA,CASSLAGKNIQYF,TGCGCCAGCAGCTTGGCCGGAAAAAACATTCAGTACTTC
many,TRBV20-1,TRBJ2-1,TRBD2,CSAGRWDYSYNEQFF,TGCAGTGCTGGCCGCTGGGACTACTCCTACAATGAGCAGTTCTTC
many,TRBV27,TRBJ2-3,NA,CASSRLHTDTQYF,TGTGCCAGCAGTCGGTTGCACACAGATACGCAGTATTTT
many,TRBV7-2,TRBJ2-5,TRBD2,CASSLEGSGGETQYF,TGTGCCAGCAGCTTAGAGGGTAGCGGGGGGGAGACCCAGTACTTC
NA,TRBV27,TRBJ1-3,TRBD1,CASSRGGSGGNTIYF,TGTGCCAGCAGTAGAGGGGGCTCAGGTGGAAACACCATATATTTT
NA,TRBV6-4,TRBJ2-2,NA,CASSGGRGTGELFF,TGTGCCAGCAGTGGGGGCCGAGGCACCGGGGAGCTGTTTTTT
many,TRBV28,TRBJ2-1,NA,CASRRASKQFF,TGTGCCAGCAGGCGAGCTAGCAAGCAGTTCTTC
many,TRBV6-1,TRBJ2-3,NA,CASFTAGTQYF,TGTGCCAGCTTTACTGCTGGTACGCAGTATTTT
many,TRBV28,TRBJ1-5,TRBD1,CASRTDRAQPQHF,TGTGCCAGCAGGACGGACAGGGCCCAGCCCCAGCATTTT
few,TRBV20-1,TRBJ2-7,NA,CSARATNYYEQYF,TGCAGTGCTAGGGCGACTAATTACTACGAGCAGTACTTC
few,TRBV5-1,TRBJ2-1,NA,CASSEGTPSYNEQFF,TGCGCCAGCAGCGAGGGGACTCCCTCCTACAATGAGCAGTTCTTC
NA,TRBV10-3,TRBJ1-6,NA,CAIKDTDTTPLHF,TGTGCCATCAAGGACACCGACACTACGCCCCTCCACTTT
many,TRBV20-1,TRBJ1-1,TRBD1,CSARDRDRGSTEAFF,TGCAGTGCTAGAGATCGAGACAGGGGGTCCACTGAAGCTTTCTTT